In its sample, the clone carrying this TCR beta chain was seen once. Sorting used thawed, overnight-rested PBMC stained with anti-CD3, a viability dye and GMM-loaded CD1B tetramer. CD1B tetramers were loaded with Rhodococcus equi-derived C32 glucose monomycolate. Approximately 95,000 tetramer-negative cells were sorted from each donor. No alpha-beta pairing information exists for these sequences. The assay was immunoSEQ multiplex PCR, and TCRdb's table has in-frame clones only and misses some. The data contain 85,000 to 90,000 clones, under 95% of them singletons. The entry originates in a study of T cells in tuberculosis. Study details: Sequenced TCRs come from CD1B-GMM tetramer-binding T cells.

After removal of 4 bases from V and 6 bases from J, the junction contained 6 bases not matched to a gene. This CDR3 is 15 amino acids long. The germline V gene encodes CDR1 LNHNV and CDR2 YYDKDF (reference sequence). Sequencing used CD1b-GMM tetramer-negative cells sorted from PBMCs. The receptor was isolated from an adult woman with latent tuberculosis. V is TRBV15 and J is TRBJ1-6, with 7 bases aligning to TRBD1. The CDR3 nucleotides are TGTGCCACCAGCATTAGACAGGGAGGTAATTCACCCCTCCACTTT. This gives the protein CATSIRQGGNSPLHF.